This TCR beta chain originates from a study of shared clonotypes between healthy human individuals. General study results and limits: The study drew on few donors, limiting represented genetic and exposure-history diversity.

There are 13 residues in the CDR3. V gave up 5 bases and J gave up 4 bases, with 11 bases separating them. Germline V gene data show CDR1 as SGHTA and CDR2 as FQGTGA. This clone was seen only once. Its cognate antigen is unknown. The authors split each subset's genomic DNA evenly across several immunoSEQ plates. In the authors' methods: ImmunoSEQ junction-only sequences lacked quality scores, so their filtering differed. Method: immunoSEQ multiplex PCR; TCRdb's copy keeps in-frame clones and lacks some. Clonal size and the V and J genes are those of that table, whereas D and trimming came from the DNA. The repertoire consists of about 2.4 million clones, with 93% occurring once and the leading ten covering around 0.4%.

Sequences were obtained from naive CD4+ T cells from PBMCs. Specified subset: CD45RA+ positively selected. The sequence was collected from a man aged 18 to 35 in good health. Some clones in this sample may be carry-over from other donors' samples. This chain uses TRBV7-3 with TRBJ2-5, with D perhaps matching TRBD2 (5 bases). CDR3 in amino acids: CASSRGRAETQYF. CDR3 coding DNA: TGTGCCAGCAGCAGAGGGCGTGCAGAGACCCAGTACTTC.